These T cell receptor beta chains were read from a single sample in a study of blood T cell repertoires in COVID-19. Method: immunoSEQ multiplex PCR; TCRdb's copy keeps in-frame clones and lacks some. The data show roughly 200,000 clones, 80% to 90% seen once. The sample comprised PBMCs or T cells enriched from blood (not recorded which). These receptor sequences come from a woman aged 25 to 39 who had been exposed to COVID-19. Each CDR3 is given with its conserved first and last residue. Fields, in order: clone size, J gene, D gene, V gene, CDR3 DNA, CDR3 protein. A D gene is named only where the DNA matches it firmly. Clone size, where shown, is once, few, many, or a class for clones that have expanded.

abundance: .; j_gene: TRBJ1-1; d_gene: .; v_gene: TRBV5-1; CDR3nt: TGCGCCAGCAGCTTTTCAGTGAACACTGAAGCTTTCTTT; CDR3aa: CASSFSVNTEAFF
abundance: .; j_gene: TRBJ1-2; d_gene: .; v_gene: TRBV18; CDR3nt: TGTGCCAGCTCACCCTCCGCGGCGGCTCCGGTCGGGGGTGGCTACACCTTC; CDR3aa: CASSPSAAAPVGGGYTF
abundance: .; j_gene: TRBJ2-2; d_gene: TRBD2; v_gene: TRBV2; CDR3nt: TGTGCCAGCAGTGTGCTGCTGGGGGGGATCGGGGAGCTGTTTTTT; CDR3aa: CASSVLLGGIGELFF
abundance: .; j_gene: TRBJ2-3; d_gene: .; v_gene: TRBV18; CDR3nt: TGTGCCAGCTCACCGTTGGGCATGGCAGGGGATACGCAGTATTTT; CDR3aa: CASSPLGMAGDTQYF
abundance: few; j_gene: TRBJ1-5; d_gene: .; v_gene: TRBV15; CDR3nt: TGTGCCACCAGCAAAGGAGGGCAGAATCAGCCCCAGCATTTT; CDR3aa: CATSKGGQNQPQHF
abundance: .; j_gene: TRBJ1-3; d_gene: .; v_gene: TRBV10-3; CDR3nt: TGTGCCATCAGTGTCAATGGGGCGCCCTCTGGAAACACCATATATTTT; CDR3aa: CAISVNGAPSGNTIYF
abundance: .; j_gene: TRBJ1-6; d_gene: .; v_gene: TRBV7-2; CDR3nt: TGTGCCAGCAGCTTAGTCGGGGATGCCTATAATTCACCCCTCCACTTT; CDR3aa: CASSLVGDAYNSPLHF
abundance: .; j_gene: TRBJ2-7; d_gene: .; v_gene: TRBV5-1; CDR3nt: TGCGCCAGCAGCCAAGGCGGGCGTTCCTACGAGCAGTACTTC; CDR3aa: CASSQGGRSYEQYF
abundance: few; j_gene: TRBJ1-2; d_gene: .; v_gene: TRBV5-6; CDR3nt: TGTGCCAGCAGCCCGGGAGCTTCTGGCTACACCTTC; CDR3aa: CASSPGASGYTF
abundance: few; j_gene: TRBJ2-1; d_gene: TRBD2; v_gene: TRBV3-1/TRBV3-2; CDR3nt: TGTGCCAGCAGCCCCAAAGGACTAGCGGGCGCCGGGGATGAGCAGTTCTTC; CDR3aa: CASSPKGLAGAGDEQFF
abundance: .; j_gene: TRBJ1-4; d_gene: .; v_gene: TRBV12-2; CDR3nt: TGTGCAAGTCGCCTCGGACAGGCGCCGGTCGCAAGGCTGTTTTTT; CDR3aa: CASRLGQAPVARLFF
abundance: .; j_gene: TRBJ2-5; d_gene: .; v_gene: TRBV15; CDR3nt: TGTGCCACCAGCAGGGGGCGGGAGACCCAGTACTTC; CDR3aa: CATSRGRETQYF
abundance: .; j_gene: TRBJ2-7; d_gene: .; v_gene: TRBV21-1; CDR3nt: TGTGCCAGCAGCAAAACGCCCCGCAGCCCCCGGGGGGGCTTCTTCTTCTACGAGCAGTACTTC; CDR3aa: CASSKTPRSPRGGFFFYEQYF
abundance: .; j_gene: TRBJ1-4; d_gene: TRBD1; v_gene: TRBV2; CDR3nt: TGTGCCAGCATGAACGACAGGGTTGGTGAAAAACTGTTTTTT; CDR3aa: CASMNDRVGEKLFF
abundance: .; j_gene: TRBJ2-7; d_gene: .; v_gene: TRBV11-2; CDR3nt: TGTGCCAGCAGCCCATCTAAGACGGGGATCCGCCTATACGAGCAGTACTTC; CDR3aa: CASSPSKTGIRLYEQYF
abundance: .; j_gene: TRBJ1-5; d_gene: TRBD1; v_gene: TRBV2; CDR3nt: TGTGCCAGCAGTAAAGACCAGGGGGCAGGCAATCAGCCCCAGCATTTT; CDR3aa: CASSKDQGAGNQPQHF
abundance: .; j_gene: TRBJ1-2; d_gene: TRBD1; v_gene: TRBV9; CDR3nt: TGTGCCAGCAGCGAGACAGGGTTCGGATACTATGGCTACACCTTC; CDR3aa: CASSETGFGYYGYTF
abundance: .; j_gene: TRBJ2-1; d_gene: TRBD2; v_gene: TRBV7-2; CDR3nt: TGTGCCAGCAGCTTTTCCGGCGGGGGGAACAATGAGCAGTTCTTC; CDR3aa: CASSFSGGGNNEQFF
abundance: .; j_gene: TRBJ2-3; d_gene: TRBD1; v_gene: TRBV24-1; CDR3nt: TGTGCCACCAGTGATTTCGGGACAGGGAGCACAGATACGCAGTATTTT; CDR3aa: CATSDFGTGSTDTQYF
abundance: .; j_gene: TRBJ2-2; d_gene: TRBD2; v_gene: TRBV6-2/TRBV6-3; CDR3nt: TGTGCCAGCAGCTCACTAGCGGGGGGACCCACCGGGGAGCTGTTTTTT; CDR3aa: CASSSLAGGPTGELFF
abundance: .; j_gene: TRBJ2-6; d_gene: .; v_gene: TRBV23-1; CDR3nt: TGCGCCAGCAGTCTTCACAGTTTAGACGGGGCCAACGTCCTGACTTTC; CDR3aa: CASSLHSLDGANVLTF
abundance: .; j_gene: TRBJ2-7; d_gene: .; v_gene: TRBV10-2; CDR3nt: TGCGCCAGCAGTGATTCCGTATACGAGCAGTACTTC; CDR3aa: CASSDSVYEQYF
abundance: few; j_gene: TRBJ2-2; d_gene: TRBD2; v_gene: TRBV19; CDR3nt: TGTGCCACACGTCTGGCCCGCGGGAGCACCGGGGAGCTGTTTTTT; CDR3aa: CATRLARGSTGELFF
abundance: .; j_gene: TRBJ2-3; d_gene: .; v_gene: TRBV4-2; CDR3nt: TGTGCCAGCAGCCAAGAGGTCCGCTACACAGATACGCAGTATTTT; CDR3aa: CASSQEVRYTDTQYF
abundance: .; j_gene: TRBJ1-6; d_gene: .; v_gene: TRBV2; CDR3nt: TGTGCCAGCAAGGGGCAGGGATTGGCACCCCTCCACTTT; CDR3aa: CASKGQGLAPLHF
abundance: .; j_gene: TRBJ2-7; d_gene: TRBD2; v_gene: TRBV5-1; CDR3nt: TGCGCCAGCAGTCCTAGACTAGCGGGGGAAGAGCAGTACTTC; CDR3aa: CASSPRLAGEEQYF
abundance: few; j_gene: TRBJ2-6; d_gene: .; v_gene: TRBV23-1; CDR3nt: TGCGCCAGCAGTCATTTCCGCGCCGAGGGTTCGAATCCTGGGGCCAACGTCCTGACTTTC; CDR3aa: CASSHFRAEGSNPGANVLTF
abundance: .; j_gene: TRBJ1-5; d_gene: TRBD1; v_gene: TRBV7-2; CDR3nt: TGTGCCAGCAGCTTAGTGTACAGGGGTAATCAGCCCCAGCATTTT; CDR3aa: CASSLVYRGNQPQHF
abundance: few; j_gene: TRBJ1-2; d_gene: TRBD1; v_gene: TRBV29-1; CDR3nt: TGCAGCGCCGGAGGGACAGGGGAGAGCTATGGCTACACCTTC; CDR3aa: CSAGGTGESYGYTF
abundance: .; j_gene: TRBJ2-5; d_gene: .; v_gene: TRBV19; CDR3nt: TGTGCCAGTAGTATCCGAGGGCTTGGCCCCGCGGAGACCCAGTACTTC; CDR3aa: CASSIRGLGPAETQYF
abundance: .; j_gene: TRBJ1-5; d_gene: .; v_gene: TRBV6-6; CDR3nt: TGTGCCAGCAGTTACAATTATCGGGGGAGTCAGCCCCAGCATTTT; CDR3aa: CASSYNYRGSQPQHF
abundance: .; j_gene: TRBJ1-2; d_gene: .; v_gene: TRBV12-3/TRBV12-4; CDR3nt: TGTGCCAGCAGTACACAGGTTAACTATGGCTACACCTTC; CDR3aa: CASSTQVNYGYTF